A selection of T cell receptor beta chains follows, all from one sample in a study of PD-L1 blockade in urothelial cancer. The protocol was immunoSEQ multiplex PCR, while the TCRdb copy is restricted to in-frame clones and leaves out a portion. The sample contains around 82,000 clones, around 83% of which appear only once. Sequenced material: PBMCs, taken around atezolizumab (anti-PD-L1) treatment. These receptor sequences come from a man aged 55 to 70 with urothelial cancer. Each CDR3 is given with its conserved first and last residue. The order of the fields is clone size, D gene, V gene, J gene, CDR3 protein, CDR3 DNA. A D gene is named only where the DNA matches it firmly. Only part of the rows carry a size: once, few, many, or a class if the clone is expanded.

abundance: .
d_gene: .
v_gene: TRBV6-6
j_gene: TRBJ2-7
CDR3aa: CASSYSSSYEQYF
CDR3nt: TGTGCCAGCAGTTACTCGAGTTCATACGAGCAGTACTTC

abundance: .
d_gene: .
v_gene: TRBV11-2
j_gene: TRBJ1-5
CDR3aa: CASSLGTVSNQPQHF
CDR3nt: TGTGCCAGCAGCTTAGGGACAGTTAGCAATCAGCCCCAGCATTTT

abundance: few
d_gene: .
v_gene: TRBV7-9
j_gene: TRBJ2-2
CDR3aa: CASSSRTRNTGELFF
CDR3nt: TGTGCCAGCAGCTCCAGGACAAGGAACACCGGGGAGCTGTTTTTT

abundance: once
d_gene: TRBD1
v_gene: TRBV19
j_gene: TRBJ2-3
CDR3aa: CASSIGTGLTDTQYF
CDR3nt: TGTGCCAGTAGTATAGGGACAGGGTTGACAGATACGCAGTATTTT

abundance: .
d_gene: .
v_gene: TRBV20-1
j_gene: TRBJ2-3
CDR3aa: CSASLATGEYF
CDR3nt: TGCAGTGCTAGTCTGGCAACGGGGGAGTATTTT

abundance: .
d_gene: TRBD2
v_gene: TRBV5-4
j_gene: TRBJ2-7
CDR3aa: CASSSGTSRWEQYF
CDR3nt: TGTGCCAGCAGCTCCGGGACTAGCCGATGGGAGCAGTACTTC

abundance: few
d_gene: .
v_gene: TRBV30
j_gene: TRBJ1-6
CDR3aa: CAWSVGSSYNSPLHF
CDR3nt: TGTGCCTGGAGTGTAGGGAGCTCCTATAATTCACCCCTCCACTTT

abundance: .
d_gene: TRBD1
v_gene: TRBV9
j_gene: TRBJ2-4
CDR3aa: CASSVEDRLPGVQYF
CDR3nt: TGTGCCAGCAGCGTAGAGGACAGGCTGCCCGGCGTTCAGTACTTC

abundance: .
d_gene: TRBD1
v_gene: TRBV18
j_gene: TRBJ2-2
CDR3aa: CASSPQPTGGRSGELFF
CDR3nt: TGTGCCAGCTCACCACAACCGACAGGGGGCCGATCCGGGGAGCTGTTTTTT

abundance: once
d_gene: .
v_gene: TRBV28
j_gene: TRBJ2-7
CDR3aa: CASGRGEQYF
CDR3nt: TGTGCCAGCGGCAGGGGCGAGCAGTACTTC

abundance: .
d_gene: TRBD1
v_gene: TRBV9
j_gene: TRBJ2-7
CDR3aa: CASSADGTGYEQYF
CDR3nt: TGTGCCAGCAGCGCAGACGGGACAGGCTACGAGCAGTACTTC

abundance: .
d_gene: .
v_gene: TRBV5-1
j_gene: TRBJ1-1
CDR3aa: CASSLVARAYTEAFF
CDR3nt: TGCGCCAGCAGCTTGGTGGCCAGGGCTTACACTGAAGCTTTCTTT

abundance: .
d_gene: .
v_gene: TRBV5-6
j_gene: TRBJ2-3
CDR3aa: CASSPEGTDTQYF
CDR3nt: TGTGCCAGCAGCCCAGAGGGAACAGATACGCAGTATTTT

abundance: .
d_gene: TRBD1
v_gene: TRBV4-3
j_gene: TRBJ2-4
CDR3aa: CASSRPPGQGLTAKNIQYF
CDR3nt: TGCGCCAGCAGCCGACCACCGGGACAGGGCTTGACTGCCAAAAACATTCAGTACTTC

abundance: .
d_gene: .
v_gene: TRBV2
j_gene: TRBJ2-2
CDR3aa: CASLLTGELFF
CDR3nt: TGTGCCAGCCTCCTTACCGGGGAGCTGTTTTTT

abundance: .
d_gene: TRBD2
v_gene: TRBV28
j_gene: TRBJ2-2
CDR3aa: CASRGSTRLAGSGELFF
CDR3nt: TGTGCCAGCAGAGGGTCGACAAGACTAGCGGGAAGCGGGGAGCTGTTTTTT

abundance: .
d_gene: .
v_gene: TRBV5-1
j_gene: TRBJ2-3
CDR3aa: CASSSTTGFSTQYF
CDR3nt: TGCGCCAGCAGCTCGACTACAGGGTTTAGTACGCAGTATTTT

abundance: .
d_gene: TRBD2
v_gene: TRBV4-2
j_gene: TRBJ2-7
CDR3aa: CASSGEVRLAGQSYEQYF
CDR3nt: TGTGCCAGCAGCGGAGAAGTCCGACTAGCGGGCCAGTCCTACGAGCAGTACTTC

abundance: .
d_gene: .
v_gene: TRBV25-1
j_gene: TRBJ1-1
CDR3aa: CASSASGVGTEAFF
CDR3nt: TGTGCCAGCAGTGCCTCCGGGGTCGGCACTGAAGCTTTCTTT

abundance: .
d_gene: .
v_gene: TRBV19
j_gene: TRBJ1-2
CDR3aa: CASSIIVREWDGYTF
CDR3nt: TGTGCCAGTAGTATAATTGTCCGGGAATGGGATGGCTACACCTTC

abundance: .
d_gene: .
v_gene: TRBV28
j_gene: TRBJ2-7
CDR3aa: CASSGRGLPTYEQYF
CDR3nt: TGTGCCAGCAGCGGGAGGGGGCTCCCCACCTACGAGCAGTACTTC

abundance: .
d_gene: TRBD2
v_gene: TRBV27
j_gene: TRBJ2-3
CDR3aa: CASSLRAGGQTDTQYF
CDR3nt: TGTGCCAGCAGTTTACGGGCGGGAGGGCAGACAGATACGCAGTATTTT

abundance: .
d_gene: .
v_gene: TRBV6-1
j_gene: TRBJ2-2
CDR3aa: CASRRIAGELFF
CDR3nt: TGTGCCAGCAGGCGAATAGCCGGGGAGCTGTTTTTT

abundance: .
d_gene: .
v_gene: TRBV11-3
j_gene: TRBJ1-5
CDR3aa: CASSLVSRRISNQPQHF
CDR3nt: TGTGCCAGCAGCTTAGTAAGCCGGCGGATTAGCAATCAGCCCCAGCATTTT

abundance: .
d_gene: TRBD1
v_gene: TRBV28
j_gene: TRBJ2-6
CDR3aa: CASSQGATGANVLTF
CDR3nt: TGTGCCAGCAGTCAGGGGGCAACTGGGGCCAACGTCCTGACTTTC

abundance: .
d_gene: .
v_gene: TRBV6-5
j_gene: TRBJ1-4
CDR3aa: CASSMTVNEKLFF
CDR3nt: TGTGCCAGCAGTATGACAGTCAATGAAAAACTGTTTTTT

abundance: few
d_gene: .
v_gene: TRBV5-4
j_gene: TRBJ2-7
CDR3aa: CASSHGQSYEQYF
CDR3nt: TGTGCCAGCAGCCACGGACAGTCCTACGAGCAGTACTTC

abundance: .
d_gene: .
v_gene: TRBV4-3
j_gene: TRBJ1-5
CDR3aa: CASSQDRANQPQHF
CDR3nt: TGCGCCAGCAGCCAAGACAGGGCCAATCAGCCCCAGCATTTT

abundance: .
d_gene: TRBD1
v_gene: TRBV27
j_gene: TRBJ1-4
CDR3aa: CASSSRDSAIATNEKLFF
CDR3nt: TGTGCCAGCAGTTCCCGGGACAGTGCCATTGCAACTAATGAAAAACTGTTTTTT

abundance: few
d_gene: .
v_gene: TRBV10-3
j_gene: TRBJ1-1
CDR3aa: CAISDGGTPAFF
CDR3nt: TGTGCCATCAGTGACGGGGGAACCCCAGCTTTCTTT

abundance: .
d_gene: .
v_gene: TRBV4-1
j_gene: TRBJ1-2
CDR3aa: CASSQGAGHNYGYTF
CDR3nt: TGCGCCAGCAGCCAAGGAGCAGGGCATAACTATGGCTACACCTTC

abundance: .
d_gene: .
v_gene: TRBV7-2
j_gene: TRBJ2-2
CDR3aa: CASSGGASRFGELFF
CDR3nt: TGTGCCAGCAGCGGAGGGGCTAGTCGATTCGGGGAGCTGTTTTTT

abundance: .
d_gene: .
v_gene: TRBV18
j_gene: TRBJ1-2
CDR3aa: CASSPTMPNQLRGLYGYTF
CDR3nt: TGTGCCAGCTCACCAACCATGCCCAATCAGCTCAGAGGCCTCTATGGCTACACCTTC

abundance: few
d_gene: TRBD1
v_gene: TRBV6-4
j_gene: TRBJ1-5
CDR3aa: CASSRDSNQPQHF
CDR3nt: TGTGCCAGCAGCCGGGACAGTAATCAGCCCCAGCATTTT

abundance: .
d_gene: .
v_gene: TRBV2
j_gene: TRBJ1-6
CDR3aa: CASLFGAPPLHF
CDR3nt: TGTGCCAGCCTTTTTGGGGCGCCACCCCTCCACTTT

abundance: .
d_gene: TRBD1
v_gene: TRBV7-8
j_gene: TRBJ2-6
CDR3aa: CATGQYGQGLSGANVLTF
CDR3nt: TGTGCCACCGGTCAATACGGACAGGGCCTCTCTGGGGCCAACGTCCTGACTTTC

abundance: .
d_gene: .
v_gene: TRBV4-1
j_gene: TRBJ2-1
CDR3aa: CASSQAGVSYNEQFF
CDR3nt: TGCGCCAGCAGCCAAGCGGGGGTCTCCTACAATGAGCAGTTCTTC